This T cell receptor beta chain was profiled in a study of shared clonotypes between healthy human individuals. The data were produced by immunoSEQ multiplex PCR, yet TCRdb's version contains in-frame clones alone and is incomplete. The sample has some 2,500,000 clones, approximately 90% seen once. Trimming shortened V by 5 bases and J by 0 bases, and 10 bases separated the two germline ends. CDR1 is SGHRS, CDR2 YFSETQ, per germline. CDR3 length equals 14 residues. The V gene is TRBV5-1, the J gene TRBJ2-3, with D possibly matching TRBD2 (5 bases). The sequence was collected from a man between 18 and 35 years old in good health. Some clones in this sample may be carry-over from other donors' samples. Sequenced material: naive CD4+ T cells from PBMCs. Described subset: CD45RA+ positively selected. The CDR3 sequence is CASRAGPSTDTQYF. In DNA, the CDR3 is TGCGCCAGCAGGGCGGGCCCTAGCACAGATACGCAGTATTTT.